This record concerns one T cell receptor beta chain sequence. What it binds is unknown. The data were taken from a study of T cell repertoires in cytomegalovirus infection. Across the study: CMV epitopes, recently identified HLA-C-restricted and well-studied HLA-B-restricted, were used.

Trimming left V 6 bases short and J 7 bases short, with 18 bases between. This CDR3 has 15 amino acids. Study findings and constraints: Dominating the ex vivo response were TCR beta clonotypes that were CMV-specific and HLA-C-restricted.

TCRdb independently ran MiXCR on the reads; one entry per CDR3 protein. The sample has a few hundred thousand distinct CDR3 sequences; roughly 34% are singletons. Sequenced material: cultured PBMCs, taken from culture after CMV antigen stimulation. This TCR was sampled from a human donor in good health (CMV status not recorded). Some clones in this sample may be carry-over from other donors' samples. The V call is TRBV12-3 or TRBV12-4, the J call TRBJ1-4, with TRBD1 as a possible D gene (5 bases). The CDR3 nucleotides are TGTGCCAGCAGCCCGACAGCAACTAGGGGTGAAAAACTGTTTTTT. Translation: CASSPTATRGEKLFF.